Listed below are T cell receptor beta chains from one sample, sequenced in a study of T cells after yellow fever vaccination. TCRdb fed the 5' RACE reads into MiXCR, producing one record per CDR3 protein. In the table there are nearly 350,000 distinct CDR3 sequences, roughly 8.4% of which are singletons. The material was PBMCs, obtained approximately 47 days after the first yellow fever vaccination. The receptors shown here come from a man aged 18 to 29 who received the YFV17D yellow fever vaccine. CDR3s include the opening cysteine and the closing phenylalanine or tryptophan. A D gene is named only where the DNA matches it firmly. Rows may omit the clone size; those that give it use once, few, many or a size class.

j_call clone_size v_call d_call cdr3_aa cdr3_nt
TRBJ2-2 - TRBV5-1 - CASSHLVGGRDTGELFF TGCGCCAGCAGCCATTTAGTCGGGGGTCGCGACACCGGGGAGCTGTTTTTT
TRBJ2-3 - TRBV2 - CASGEGGSTDTQYF TGTGCCAGCGGGGAGGGGGGCTCGACAGATACGCAGTATTTT
TRBJ1-5 - TRBV4-1 - CASSQEASGVNQPQHF TGCGCCAGCAGCCAAGAGGCTTCAGGGGTGAATCAGCCCCAGCATTTT
TRBJ2-7 - TRBV12-3/TRBV12-4 - CASSAGSYEQYF TGTGCCAGCAGTGCAGGGTCCTACGAGCAGTACTTC
TRBJ2-3 - TRBV5-1 - CASSLQQPTDTQYF TGCGCCAGCAGCTTGCAGCAGCCGACAGATACGCAGTATTTT
TRBJ1-1 - TRBV5-5 - CASSLMGWGTEAFF TGTGCCAGCAGCTTGATGGGTTGGGGCACTGAAGCTTTCTTT
TRBJ1-1 - TRBV7-7 - CASSLAVYTEAFF TGTGCCAGCAGCTTAGCCGTTTACACTGAAGCTTTCTTT
TRBJ2-5 few TRBV7-2 - CASRRGGEETQYF TGTGCCAGCAGGCGTGGGGGCGAAGAGACCCAGTACTTC
TRBJ1-3 few TRBV4-3 - CASSQSTGSGNTIYF TGCGCCAGCAGCCAATCGACAGGCTCTGGAAACACCATATATTTT
TRBJ2-1 - TRBV5-4 TRBD2 CASSLPGLAGYNEQFF TGTGCCAGCAGCTTACCGGGACTAGCGGGATACAATGAGCAGTTCTTC
TRBJ2-2 - TRBV4-2 - CACHDSTGELFF TGTGCCTGCCATGACTCCACCGGGGAGCTGTTTTTT
TRBJ2-7 few TRBV20-1 - CSALPYTTYEQYF TGCAGTGCCTTACCATATACGACCTACGAGCAGTACTTC
TRBJ1-1 - TRBV29-1 - CSVPKGAEAFF TGCAGCGTCCCCAAAGGGGCTGAAGCTTTCTTT
TRBJ2-1 - TRBV12-3/TRBV12-4 TRBD1 CASRGGTGYNEQFF TGTGCCAGCAGGGGCGGGACAGGGTACAATGAGCAGTTCTTC
TRBJ1-5 - TRBV6-2/TRBV6-3 - CASSSPREINQPQHF TGTGCCAGCAGTTCCCCCCGGGAGATCAATCAGCCCCAGCATTTT
TRBJ2-1 - TRBV24-1 - CATSDSSNEQFF TGTGCCACCAGTGATTCTAGTAATGAGCAGTTCTTC